Following are 28 T cell receptor beta chains from one sample sequenced in a study of T-cell reconstitution after alpha-beta-depleted transplantation in children (dated by TCRdb to the mid-2010s). Library generation was performed with PCR. The sequencer listed for this sample is Illumina HiSeq 2500. To normalize quantification of the TCRbeta repertoire, the TCR libraries were built with molecular barcoding that relied on unique molecular identifiers. TCRdb reanalyzed the raw reads on its own, using fastp at Q25 for trimming and MiXCR for clone calling, and kept in-frame beta chains. Rows merge per CDR3 protein into single entries with the most common DNA and genes. Recorded for this sample are 600,000 or so distinct CDR3 sequences; 20% to 25% of them occurred a single time. The ten largest clones take up 12% to 15% of the sample. The treatment or condition label on this specimen signifies: allogeneic hematopoietic cell transplantation with graft depleted of TCRalphabeta T cells and CD19 B cells.

Sequences were derived from PBMCs, mostly from graft donor cells, sampled 360 days after TCRalphabeta/CD19-depleted stem cell transplant. The receptors were sampled from a boy younger than two who had a stem cell transplant for acute myeloid leukemia, so the T cells may come from the graft donor.

This clonotype has ten or more counts. The V call is TRBV20-1, the J call TRBJ2-1, with TRBD2 matching 10 bases. The CDR3 is made up of 15 amino acids. Trimming took 3 bases from V and 3 from J; bases not matched to a gene: 5. The germline V gene encodes CDR1 DFQATT and CDR2 SNEGSKA (reference sequence). The DNA for the CDR3 is TGCAGTGCTAGCCGGTCTAGCGGGGGCTACAATGAGCAGTTCTTC. This sequence encodes CSASRSSGGYNEQFF.

The chain employs TRBV19 and TRBJ2-3; D call uncertain. Germline V gives CDR1 LNHDA, CDR2 SQIVND (reference sequence). The CDR3 runs 15 residues. V gave up 0 bases and J gave up 3 bases, with 10 bases separating them. CDR3 in DNA: TGTGCCAGTAGTATAGATCGGGCTGTAACAGATACGCAGTATTTT. Its translation: CASSIDRAVTDTQYF.

This clonotype occurred once. The chain carries TRBV20-1 and TRBJ1-5; D remains ambiguous. The V end was cut by 0 bases, the J end by 5 bases, with 14 bases between. In germline, CDR1 is DFQATT, CDR2 SNEGSKA (reference sequence). There are 15 residues in the CDR3. The CDR3 here is CSAREGRRTHQPQHF. In nucleotides, the CDR3 is TGCAGTGCTAGAGAAGGGCGGCGGACCCATCAGCCCCAGCATTTT.

This clonotype was counted at least ten times. The chain joins TRBV11-3 to TRBJ2-3; 8 bases line up with TRBD1. V lost 6 bases to trimming and J lost 1 base; unmatched junction nucleotides: 9. CDR1 is SGHNT, CDR2 YENEEA, per germline. The length of the CDR3 is 16 residues. This CDR3 reads CASRTTPGQGTDTQYF. DNA for the CDR3: TGTGCCAGCAGAACCACACCGGGACAGGGCACAGATACGCAGTATTTT.

This clonotype was observed a few times. Compared with germline, one end of the junction differs, possibly owing to a read error. This chain uses TRBV7-2 with TRBJ2-3; possibly TRBD1 or TRBD2 for D (5 bases each). CDR3 size: 13 residues. The germline CDR1 and CDR2 sequences are SGHTA and FQGNSA. The chain's CDR3 is CATSRDGTDTQYF. The CDR3 DNA reads as TGTGCCACCAGCAGGGACGGAACAGATACGCAGTATTTT. Variable domain in full (rest from reference TRBV7-2 and TRBJ2-3): GAGVSQSPSNKVTEKGKDVELRCDPISGHTALYWYRQSLGQGLEFLIYFQGNSAPDKSGLPSDRFSAERTGGSVSTLTIQRTQQEDSAVYLCATSRDGTDTQYFGPGTRLTVL.

This clonotype has ten or more counts. The chain carries TRBV12-3 or TRBV12-4 and TRBJ2-7; D call uncertain. This CDR3 comprises 13 residues. The V end lost 2 bases, the J end lost 5 bases, and 10 bases lay between the germline ends. The CDR3 DNA reads as TGTGCCAGCAGTTTATCTGGGCCCAACGAGCAGTACTTC. Residues: CASSLSGPNEQYF.

This clonotype showed up many times. The chain employs TRBV20-1 and TRBJ2-5; 7 positions match TRBD2. The V and J ends lost 0 bases and 0 bases, in that order; junction bases with no gene match: 4. This CDR3 is 15 amino acids long. The germline CDR1 and CDR2 sequences are DFQATT and SNEGSKA (reference sequence). The CDR3 spells CSARDWGGNQETQYF. The CDR3 DNA reads TGCAGTGCTAGAGATTGGGGGGGTAACCAAGAGACCCAGTACTTC.

The sample holds many counts of this clonotype. The chain recombines TRBV6-5 with TRBJ2-5; D may be TRBD1 (5 bases). The CDR3 extends over 14 amino acids. V lost 0 bases to trimming and J lost 5 bases, with 10 bases between them. Germline CDR1 and CDR2: MNHEY and SVGAGI. CDR3 sequence reads: CASSYSMGPETQYF. As DNA, the CDR3 is TGTGCCAGCAGTTACTCGATGGGGCCGGAGACCCAGTACTTC.

This rearrangement joins TRBV12-3 or TRBV12-4 to TRBJ2-1, with TRBD1 matching 10 bases. The CDR3 covers 16 residues. After removal of 7 bases from V and 7 bases from J, the junction contained 13 bases not matched to a gene. As DNA, the CDR3 is TGTGCCAGCACCGAAGGCCCGGACAGGGGGGGGAATGAGCAGTTCTTC. Its protein product is CASTEGPDRGGNEQFF.

This clonotype was counted only a few times. J is TRBJ2-1 and V is TRBV20-1, with D possibly TRBD2 on 5 matching bases. Trimming took 6 bases from V and 1 from J, leaving 13 bases between them. In germline, CDR1 is DFQATT, CDR2 SNEGSKA (reference sequence). The CDR3 totals 14 residues. Written as DNA, the CDR3 is TGCAGTGCCCAGACTACCCAGTCCTACAATGAGCAGTTCTTC. Translating gives CSAQTTQSYNEQFF.

This clonotype was detected ten times or more. This rearrangement joins TRBV5-5 to TRBJ2-1; D call uncertain. Germline values: CDR1 SGHKS, CDR2 YYEKEE (reference sequence). CDR3 length: 12 amino acids. The V end was cut by 3 bases, the J end by 5 bases, with 6 bases between. The CDR3 spells CASSSLHNEQFF. CDR3 coding DNA: TGTGCCAGCAGCTCCCTGCACAATGAGCAGTTCTTC.

V is TRBV12-5 and J is TRBJ1-1; D gene unclear. CDR3 length equals 13 residues. V was trimmed by 2 bases and J by 4 bases, leaving 8 bases between them. Germline CDR1 LGHNT, CDR2 FRNRAP. CDR3 sequence reads: CASGLSLSTEAFF. The CDR3 coding sequence is TGTGCTAGTGGTTTGAGCCTTAGCACTGAAGCTTTCTTT.

This clonotype was picked up many times. The chain is built from TRBV29-1 and TRBJ2-3, with TRBD2 as a possible D gene (6 bases). CDR3 length: 15 residues. Germline-derived CDR1 and CDR2 are SQVTM and ANQGSEA. V lost 4 bases, J lost 0 bases, and 14 bases lay in between. CDR3 loop: CSVVGLGLSTDTQYF. Here the CDR3 DNA reads TGCAGCGTTGTGGGACTGGGTCTTAGCACAGATACGCAGTATTTT.

This rearrangement joins TRBV5-1 to TRBJ1-3, with D possibly being TRBD1 (6 bases). V was clipped by 2 bases and J by 4 bases, with 10 bases between them. CDR3 length: 14 amino acids. The germline V gene encodes CDR1 SGHRS and CDR2 YFSETQ. This CDR3 reads CASSFGQPGNTIYF. As DNA, the CDR3 is TGCGCCAGCAGCTTCGGACAGCCCGGAAACACCATATATTTT.

This clonotype was counted many times. This chain connects TRBV24-1 to TRBJ2-7; tentative D call: TRBD2 (6 bases). Germline values: CDR1 KGHDR, CDR2 SFDVKD. The CDR3 runs to 13 residues. Trimming pared 5 bases from V and 2 bases from J, leaving 9 bases between. In DNA, the CDR3 is TGTGCCACCAGTGTGGCGGGGACCTACGAGCAGTACTTC. Protein: CATSVAGTYEQYF.

In its sample, this clonotype was seen many times. The rearrangement links TRBV6-1 to TRBJ1-3; D not resolved. Germline V gene data show CDR1 as MNHNS and CDR2 as SASEGT. V was pared by 6 bases and J by 0 bases, with 9 bases between. The CDR3 has 14 residues. The CDR3 nucleotides are TGTGCCAGCAGCCCGGATTTCTCTGGAAACACCATATATTTT. Translating gives CASSPDFSGNTIYF.

The genes are TRBV7-9 and TRBJ2-1; TRBD1 matches at 7 bases. Germline CDR1 reads SEHNR; CDR2 reads FQNEAQ (reference sequence). Trimming at V came to 6 bases and at J to 13 bases, leaving 6 bases not matched to a gene. The CDR3 is 11 residues long. CDR3 in amino acids: CASRSGGHQFF. In DNA, the CDR3 is TGTGCCAGCAGGTCAGGGGGACACCAGTTCTTC.

This clonotype showed up many times. The chain links TRBV11-2 to TRBJ2-1; 7 bases fit TRBD2. The CDR3 loop spans 19 amino acids. V was clipped by 5 bases and J by 0 bases; unmatched bases: 16. Looked up from germline, CDR1 is SGHAT and CDR2 is FQNNGV. The CDR3 DNA sequence: TGTGCCAGCAGCGTGGATTTTGGGGGGGGGAAGAGCTCCTACAATGAGCAGTTCTTC. This translates into CASSVDFGGGKSSYNEQFF.

This clonotype was seen a few times. This rearrangement joins TRBV4-3 to TRBJ1-1; D call uncertain. This CDR3 contains 12 residues. Trimming shortened V by 3 bases and J by 11 bases, and 13 bases separated the two germline ends. Germline V gene lookup returns CDR1 LGHNA and CDR2 YSLEER. The CDR3 is CASSQGPGMAFF. The CDR3 nucleotides read TGCGCCAGCAGCCAGGGCCCTGGAATGGCTTTCTTT.

The V call is TRBV15, the J call TRBJ2-5; D possibly matches TRBD1 or TRBD2 (5 bases each). Per germline, CDR1 LNHNV and CDR2 YYDKDF (reference sequence). CDR3 length: 14 amino acids. The V and J ends lost 5 bases and 5 bases respectively, with 15 bases between them. The CDR3: CATSERGNGETQYF. The CDR3 coding sequence is TGTGCCACCAGCGAGAGGGGAAATGGGGAGACCCAGTACTTC.

The V call is TRBV12-3 or TRBV12-4, the J call TRBJ2-3, with TRBD2 matching over 7 bases. The CDR3 is 18 amino acids. J gave up 7 bases and V 3 bases, and 19 bases lay outside the gene matches. DNA for the CDR3: TGTGCCAGCAGTTTGAGGGCGGGGGTTACTACAGGACCGAATACGCAGTATTTT. Its protein is CASSLRAGVTTGPNTQYF.

The rearrangement links TRBV6-5 to TRBJ2-1; 7 bases line up with TRBD1. Germline V CDR1 and CDR2: MNHEY, SVGAGI. The CDR3 runs to 14 residues. The V and J ends lost 1 base and 7 bases, in that order; junction bases with no gene match: 4. The CDR3 here is CASSYYRGGNEQFF. Written as DNA, the CDR3 is TGTGCCAGCAGTTACTACAGGGGCGGGAATGAGCAGTTCTTC.

In this sample, this clonotype turned up a few times. V and J are TRBV12-3 or TRBV12-4 and TRBJ2-7; no clear D. The CDR3 covers 14 residues. Trimming cost V 1 base and J 0 bases, with 7 bases left between them. CDR3 sequence reads: CASSLEADSYEQYF. DNA for the CDR3: TGTGCCAGCAGTTTAGAGGCGGACTCCTACGAGCAGTACTTC.

This clonotype showed up just a few times. V and J are TRBV7-8 and TRBJ2-5; possibly TRBD2 for D (5 bases). The germline V gene has CDR1 SGHVS and CDR2 FQNEAQ. Trimming left V 5 bases short and J 1 base short, with 11 bases between. There are 14 residues in the CDR3. Here the CDR3 reads CASSRGSIQETQYF. DNA for the CDR3: TGTGCCAGCAGCCGCGGGTCGATCCAAGAGACCCAGTACTTC.

In its sample, this clonotype was seen a few times. CDR3: CSAPREGRYGYTF. The CDR3 DNA sequence: TGCAGTGCTCCCAGAGAAGGGCGGTATGGCTACACCTTC. V and J are TRBV20-1 and TRBJ1-2; D not resolved. Trimming removed 5 bases at V and 5 bases at J, with 15 bases between. The CDR3 has 13 amino acids. Germline V gene sequence: CDR1 DFQATT, CDR2 SNEGSKA (reference sequence).

The chain carries TRBV29-1 and TRBJ1-2; the D is unclear. The CDR3 contains 17 residues. The germline gives CDR1 SQVTM, CDR2 ANQGSEA. The V gene lost 0 bases and the J gene lost 4 bases, with 21 bases spanning the gap. The CDR3 sequence is CSVEDEGTVTLVYGYTF. The CDR3 DNA reads TGCAGCGTTGAAGATGAGGGAACAGTTACCCTCGTCTATGGCTACACCTTC.

This clonotype was observed a few times. The J gene is TRBJ2-3, the V gene TRBV7-8; D is possibly TRBD2 (7 bases). Germline CDR1 reads SGHVS; CDR2 reads FQNEAQ. With 2 bases removed from V and 1 base from J, the gap between germline ends came to 25 bases. The CDR3 consists of 20 residues. DNA for the CDR3: TGTGCCAGCAGCTTACCACAGGGCGGGGGTTCTGGGTTCGGCACAGATACGCAGTATTTT. Translating it yields CASSLPQGGGSGFGTDTQYF.

This clonotype was found many times. The V gene is TRBV11-2, the J gene TRBJ2-1, with D possibly TRBD1 on 5 matching bases. The V gene lost 5 bases and the J gene lost 8 bases, with 16 bases spanning the gap. The CDR3 spans 14 residues. The germline V gene has CDR1 SGHAT and CDR2 FQNNGV. CDR3 sequence (DNA): TGTGCCAGCAGCCCCCAAGACAGAGTGGATGAGCAGTTCTTC. Its protein is CASSPQDRVDEQFF.